This entry lists 14 T cell receptor beta chains sequenced from one sample in a study of T cells after yellow fever vaccination (dated by TCRdb to between 2019 and 2020). The treatment or condition tag for this specimen amounts to: live attenuated yellow fever vaccine strain. Libraries came from 5' RACE. Sequencing relied on an Illumina NovaSeq 6000. The public reads were quality trimmed at Q25 with fastp and then assembled into clones with MiXCR by TCRdb, keeping productive beta chains. Rows are unified per CDR3 protein, each entry keeping the most common DNA and genes. The sample table records roughly 350,000 distinct CDR3 sequences; about 4% of these occur just once. Clones ranked in the top ten supply approximately 23% of the sample. The sequenced sample was PBMCs, obtained 5 days after the yellow fever booster vaccination. The receptors come from a man between 18 and 29 years old who received the YFV17D yellow fever vaccine.

CDR3 sequence: CASSYGTSGNNEQFF. The DNA for the CDR3 is TGTGCCAGCAGTTACGGGACTAGCGGGAACAATGAGCAGTTCTTC. The genes are TRBV6-2 or TRBV6-3 and TRBJ2-1; 13 nucleotides align to TRBD2. Germline values: CDR1 MNHEY, CDR2 SVGEGT. This CDR3 spans 15 amino acids. V gave up 2 bases and J gave up 5 bases; unmatched junction bases: 0.

This sequence joins TRBV6-5 and TRBJ2-7; TRBD2 might be the D (5 bases). Deletions cut 0 bases from V and 2 bases from J, with 8 bases between. The CDR3 is 14 amino acids. Germline CDR1 and CDR2: MNHEY and SVGAGI. The CDR3 DNA follows: TGTGCCAGCAGTTACTCGAGCGGAACCTACGAGCAGTACTTC. It encodes CASSYSSGTYEQYF.

This clonotype was counted ten times or more. The chain combines TRBV25-1 with TRBJ1-6; the match to TRBD1 covers 9 bases. The CDR3 length is 14 residues. Germline V gives CDR1 MGHDK, CDR2 SYGVNS. The junction had 4 bases not matched to a gene; V was cut back by 5 bases and J by 8 bases. CDR3 nucleotides: TGTGCCAGCAGTTCGACAGGGGGGGATTCACCCCTCCACTTT. As protein: CASSSTGGDSPLHF.

This clonotype was seen more than once but under ten times. The V call is TRBV11-2, the J call TRBJ2-1, with D tentatively TRBD1 or TRBD2 (6 bases each). Germline CDR1 is SGHAT and CDR2 is FQNNGV. The V and J ends lost 5 bases and 0 bases respectively, with 14 bases between them. The CDR3 spans 16 residues. The CDR3 coding sequence is TGTGCCAGCAGCCCCATCAAGGGGGGCTCCTACAATGAGCAGTTCTTC. This codes for CASSPIKGGSYNEQFF. Combining the CDR3 with reference TRBV11-2 and TRBJ2-1 gives the whole variable domain EAGVAQSPRYKIIEKRQSVAFWCNPISGHATLYWYQQILGQGPKLLIQFQNNGVVDDSQLPKDRFSAERLKGVDSTLKIQPAKLEDSAVYLCASSPIKGGSYNEQFFGPGTRLTVL.

This clonotype was counted many times. This chain joins TRBV3-1 and TRBJ1-2; D is unclear. The germline CDR1 and CDR2 sequences are LGHDT and YNNKEL (reference sequence). The CDR3 runs to 15 residues. Trimming took 2 bases from V and 0 from J, leaving 10 bases between them. CDR3 coding DNA: TGTGCCAGCAGCCAAAACACACCTACTAACTATGGCTACACCTTC. This translates into CASSQNTPTNYGYTF.

Only a few counts were recorded for this clonotype. CDR3 region: CASSQLDETYGYTF. DNA for the CDR3: TGTGCCAGCAGCCAATTAGACGAAACTTATGGCTACACCTTC. The chain uses TRBV16 and TRBJ1-2; D uncertain. In germline, CDR1 is KGHSY, CDR2 FQNENV. CDR3 length equals 14 residues. V was shortened by 1 base and J by 5 bases, with 11 bases between the two germline ends.

The V gene is TRBV6-2 or TRBV6-3, the J gene TRBJ1-2; D may be TRBD1 (5 bases). V dropped 6 bases and J dropped 0 bases, with 11 bases sitting between them. The germline gives CDR1 MNHEY, CDR2 SVGEGT. This CDR3 has 14 residues. CDR3 loop: CASRSQTANYGYTF. The CDR3 DNA reads as TGTGCCAGCAGAAGCCAGACAGCTAACTATGGCTACACCTTC.

This clonotype was counted between two and nine times. The V gene is TRBV5-1, the J gene TRBJ2-2; 7 nucleotides match TRBD2. The CDR3 runs 17 residues. The germline CDR1 and CDR2 sequences are SGHRS and YFSETQ. V lost 0 bases, J lost 1 base, and 6 bases stayed unmatched. The CDR3 protein is CASSLVGGLLNTGELFF. CDR3 nucleotide sequence: TGCGCCAGCAGCTTGGTGGGAGGGCTACTGAACACCGGGGAGCTGTTTTTT.

This clonotype was seen many times. This chain links TRBV7-2 with TRBJ1-5; D possibly corresponds to TRBD1 (6 bases). Germline V CDR1 and CDR2: SGHTA, FQGNSA. V lost 1 base and J lost 7, with 17 bases in between. This CDR3 comprises 16 residues. The CDR3 region is CASSLGNSGAGQPQHF. The CDR3 nucleotides are TGTGCCAGCAGCTTAGGGAATTCGGGGGCAGGACAGCCCCAGCATTTT.

Only a few counts were recorded for this clonotype. The genes are TRBV9 and TRBJ1-5; 10 bases agree with TRBD1. Per germline, CDR1 SGDLS and CDR2 YYNGEE. V shed 0 bases and J 6 bases; nucleotides not matched to a gene: 3. CDR3 length: 15 residues. CDR3 coding DNA: TGTGCCAGCAGCGTAGGGACAGGGGGGATTCAGCCCCAGCATTTT. Amino acids: CASSVGTGGIQPQHF.

A few counts support this clonotype. The chain is built from TRBV18 and TRBJ2-3; no firm D call. Trimming left V 1 base short and J 0 bases short, with 11 bases between. This CDR3 is 16 amino acids long. CDR1 KGHSH and CDR2 LQKENI come from the germline V gene. CDR3 coding DNA: TGTGCCAGCTCACCACTTTCCGGGTATAGCACAGATACGCAGTATTTT. It specifies CASSPLSGYSTDTQYF.

This clonotype was seen only a few times. This rearrangement joins TRBV5-1 to TRBJ2-1, with D unresolved. This CDR3 is built from 13 residues. From germline, CDR1 is SGHRS and CDR2 YFSETQ. V lost 4 bases, J lost 8 bases, and 13 bases lay in between. CDR3 residues: CASSLGWPDEQFF. CDR3 DNA sequence: TGCGCCAGCAGCCTGGGCTGGCCGGATGAGCAGTTCTTC.

This clonotype has just a few counts. The V gene is TRBV7-2, the J gene TRBJ2-1; D is perhaps TRBD2 (6 bases). Per germline, CDR1 SGHTA and CDR2 FQGNSA. CDR3 length: 14 amino acids. V shed 1 base and J shed 8 bases, with 12 bases lying between them. CDR3 in DNA: TGTGCCAGCAGCTTAGTTGGGGGGAGGCATGAGCAGTTCTTC. This translates into CASSLVGGRHEQFF.

This clonotype turned up a few times. V gene TRBV20-1 combines with J gene TRBJ2-2, with TRBD2 matching 13 bases. This CDR3 has 16 amino acids. Germline V gene data show CDR1 as DFQATT and CDR2 as SNEGSKA (reference sequence). The ends lost 4 bases at V and 5 bases at J; junction bases unmatched: 7. The DNA for the CDR3 is TGCAGTGCTACCGGGACTAGCGGGGCGGAAACCGGGGAGCTGTTTTTT. This sequence encodes CSATGTSGAETGELFF.